Listed below are T cell receptor beta chains from one sample, sequenced in a study of shared clonotypes between healthy human individuals. The data were produced by immunoSEQ multiplex PCR, yet TCRdb's version contains in-frame clones alone and is incomplete. The table includes some 900,000 clones, about three quarters detected once. The specimen sequenced was memory CD4+ T cells sorted from blood. The source is a man younger than 35 in good health. The CDR3 runs from the conserved cysteine through the conserved F or W. Fields, in order: clone size, D gene, V gene, J gene, CDR3 DNA, CDR3 protein. D genes are given only for firm matches. Not every row has a clone size; where given, it reads once, few, many or a size class.

>NA|TRBD1|TRBV18|TRBJ1-3
TGTGCCAGCTCACCAGCCGCAGGGGGATCCTCTGGAAACACCATATATTTT
CASSPAAGGSSGNTIYF
>NA|TRBD2|TRBV5-1|TRBJ2-3
TGCGCCAGCAGCTTGGCCTTGACTAGCGGGGGTACAGATACGCAGTATTTT
CASSLALTSGGTDTQYF
>NA|NA|TRBV27|TRBJ2-5
TGTGCCAGCAGTTTCCAGGGAATTGGAGAGACCCAGTACTTC
CASSFQGIGETQYF
>once|NA|TRBV10-3|TRBJ2-7
TGTGCCATCAGTGGGATCAGGGGCTCAGAGCAGTACTTC
CAISGIRGSEQYF
>NA|NA|TRBV5-4|TRBJ2-3
TGTGCCAGCATCCTCAGGGAGGGGGACTCTGATACGCAGTATTTT
CASILREGDSDTQYF
>NA|NA|TRBV7-2|TRBJ2-3
TGTGCCAGCAGCTTATTCTCAGCAGATACGCAGTATTTT
CASSLFSADTQYF
>NA|NA|TRBV5-8|TRBJ1-2
TGTGCCAGCAGCGTGACCGGGACGCCCTTC
CASSVTGTPF
>NA|NA|TRBV5-6|TRBJ2-1
TGTGCCAGCAGTCAGGACCCCGCCTCCTACAATGAGCAGTTCTTC
CASSQDPASYNEQFF
>NA|NA|TRBV19|TRBJ2-1
TGTGCCAGTAGTATAGGCGCGGGTTCCTACAATGAGCAGTTCTTC
CASSIGAGSYNEQFF
>NA|NA|TRBV18|TRBJ2-7
TGTGCCAGCTCACCTCCGGGCAGGGGAAACTACGAGCAGTACTTC
CASSPPGRGNYEQYF
>NA|NA|TRBV5-1|TRBJ2-3
TGCGCCAGCAGCCCCCGTCAGGGCCCAGATACGCAGTATTTT
CASSPRQGPDTQYF
>NA|NA|TRBV5-1|TRBJ2-7
TGCGCCAGCAGCCCGGAGGGGGGTTTCGCCTACGAGCAGTACTTC
CASSPEGGFAYEQYF
>NA|TRBD1|TRBV19|TRBJ1-5
TGTGCCAGTAGTCCCGGGACAGGGGCCTACAATCAGCCCCAGCATTTT
CASSPGTGAYNQPQHF
>few|TRBD1|TRBV6-5|TRBJ1-6
TGTGCCAGCTCAGACAGGGGTAATTCACCCCTCCACTTT
CASSDRGNSPLHF
>NA|NA|TRBV11-2|TRBJ2-1
TGTGCCAGCAGCTTAGATTGGGTCTCCTACAATGAGCAGTTCTTC
CASSLDWVSYNEQFF
>NA|NA|TRBV18|TRBJ1-2
TGTGCCAGCGGGCCGGACAGAAACTATGGCTACACCTTC
CASGPDRNYGYTF
>NA|TRBD1|TRBV6-1|TRBJ1-5
TGTGCCAGCAGTGAGGGGACAGGGTATCGCAATCAGCCCCAGCATTTT
CASSEGTGYRNQPQHF
>NA|TRBD1|TRBV29-1|TRBJ1-1
TGCAGCGCCCCCGAGACAGGGGAAAGAGTTTTCTTT
CSAPETGERVFF
>NA|NA|TRBV6-1|TRBJ2-7
TGTGCCAGCAGCGGGGGAATAGCAGGGTCCTACGAGCAGTACTTC
CASSGGIAGSYEQYF
>NA|TRBD1|TRBV7-2|TRBJ1-2
TGTGCCAGCAGCGATTCGGGACAGGGATATGGCTACACCTTC
CASSDSGQGYGYTF
>NA|NA|TRBV14|TRBJ1-3
TGTGCCAGCAGCCAACCTCCTAGTGGGAAGACGAGAAACACCATATATTTT
CASSQPPSGKTRNTIYF
>many|TRBD1|TRBV5-1|TRBJ2-1
TGCGCCAGCAGTCAGGACAGGGCCGACTACAATGAGCAGTTCTTC
CASSQDRADYNEQFF
>NA|TRBD2|TRBV6-6|TRBJ2-7
TGTGCCAGCACCCCGGGACTAGCGGTCAGGGAGCAGTACTTC
CASTPGLAVREQYF
>NA|NA|TRBV9|TRBJ2-1
TGTGCCAGCAGCGCCCTAGGGGGGAATGAGCAGTTCTTC
CASSALGGNEQFF
>NA|NA|TRBV10-3|TRBJ2-5
TGTGCCATCAGGGGAGGCAGACAAGAGACCCAGTACTTC
CAIRGGRQETQYF
>NA|NA|TRBV19|TRBJ1-5
TGTGCCAGTAGTATCAGGGGAACAAATCAGCCCCAGCATTTT
CASSIRGTNQPQHF
>NA|NA|TRBV2|TRBJ2-3
TGTGCCAGCAGTGTAGGGGGGCTGGTTCTGAGGGATACGCAGTATTTT
CASSVGGLVLRDTQYF
>NA|NA|TRBV18|TRBJ2-5
TGTGCCAGCTCACCACCTGAATTCAGGGAGACCCAGTACTTC
CASSPPEFRETQYF
>NA|NA|TRBV5-6|TRBJ1-5
TGTGCCAGCAGCTTGGGACCGAGCCGCAATCAGCCCCAGCATTTT
CASSLGPSRNQPQHF
>once|NA|TRBV12-5|TRBJ1-1
TGTGCTAGTGGTTTGCCAACCGGACGGGGAAACACTGAAGCTTTCTTT
CASGLPTGRGNTEAFF
>NA|NA|TRBV4-3|TRBJ1-3
TGCGCCAGCAGCCAAGATCAGGGACACTCTGGAAACACCATATATTTT
CASSQDQGHSGNTIYF
>NA|NA|TRBV7-9|TRBJ2-2
TGTGCCAGCAGCCCGGACTCTCCGAACACCGGGGAGCTGTTTTTT
CASSPDSPNTGELFF
>NA|TRBD2|TRBV7-7|TRBJ2-7
TGTGCTAGCAGCCAGACTAGCGGGAGACCATACGAGCAGTACTTC
CASSQTSGRPYEQYF
>NA|NA|TRBV9|TRBJ1-1
TGTGCCAGCAGCGCTATCAGGGAGATTGGCACTGAAGCTTTCTTT
CASSAIREIGTEAFF
>once|NA|TRBV19|TRBJ2-1
TGTGCCAGTAGTATAGTTGGGGGTCTGTTCTTC
CASSIVGGLFF
>NA|TRBD1|TRBV5-1|TRBJ1-5
TGCGCCAGCAGCTTGGAGGGACAGGAGAATCAGCCCCAGCATTTT
CASSLEGQENQPQHF
>many|NA|TRBV5-4|TRBJ2-2
TGTGCCAGCAGCTTGGTAGCGGCTAACACCGGGGAGCTGTTTTTT
CASSLVAANTGELFF
>NA|NA|TRBV5-1|TRBJ2-1
TGCGCCAGCAGCCTGACGGCGGACTGGAAGGTTGAGCAGTTCTTC
CASSLTADWKVEQFF
>NA|NA|TRBV5-5|TRBJ1-1
TGTGCCAGCAGCTTGACTACCTGGGATAGGGGGGTTTTGGAAGCTTTCTTT
CASSLTTWDRGVLEAFF
>NA|NA|TRBV5-4|TRBJ1-5
TGTGCCAGCAGCTTGTTGCTGGGGGATCAGCCCCAGCATTTT
CASSLLLGDQPQHF
>NA|NA|TRBV4-1|TRBJ2-3
TGCGCCAGCAGCCAAGTCGGCGCGGGCGCAGATACGCAGTATTTT
CASSQVGAGADTQYF
>NA|TRBD2|TRBV11-3|TRBJ2-2
TGTGCCAGCAGCTTGGGACTAGCGGGAGCCGACGGGGAGCTGTTTTTT
CASSLGLAGADGELFF
>many|TRBD1|TRBV5-8|TRBJ1-5
TGTGCCAGCAGCTTCGACAGGGGGCGGCAGCCCCAGCATTTT
CASSFDRGRQPQHF
>NA|NA|TRBV28|TRBJ1-5
TGTGCCAGCAGCCCGGGATATCAGCCCCAGCATTTT
CASSPGYQPQHF
>NA|NA|TRBV7-9|TRBJ2-3
TGTGCCAGCAGCCAAGCTACAGATACGCAGTATTTT
CASSQATDTQYF
>NA|NA|TRBV5-1|TRBJ1-1
TGCGCCAGCAGCCTCGGGGATACTGAAGCTTTCTTT
CASSLGDTEAFF
>NA|TRBD1|TRBV19|TRBJ1-2
TGTGCCAGTAGACGCCGCCGGGACAGGGATAACTATGGCTACACCTTC
CASRRRRDRDNYGYTF
>once|NA|TRBV15|TRBJ1-1
TGTGCCACCAGCAGAGTACCTGCATTTGAAGCTTTCTTT
CATSRVPAFEAFF
>NA|NA|TRBV11-3|TRBJ2-3
TGTGCCAGCAGCTTAAACAACAAAGATACGCAGTATTTT
CASSLNNKDTQYF
>few|TRBD2|TRBV19|TRBJ2-3
TGTGCCAGTACAAGGGAGCGGGGGAGTATCATTGCAGATACGCAGTATTTT
CASTRERGSIIADTQYF
>NA|TRBD2|TRBV19|TRBJ2-3
TGTGCCAGTAGTAACAGCGGGAGGCCGGGGGATACGCAGTATTTT
CASSNSGRPGDTQYF
>NA|NA|TRBV10-2|TRBJ2-5
TGCGCCAGCAGTGAGGTCGGGACCCAGTACTTC
CASSEVGTQYF
>few|TRBD2|TRBV6-1|TRBJ2-3
TGTGCCAGCAGTGAATCTAGCGGGAGGCCCACAGATACGCAGTATTTT
CASSESSGRPTDTQYF
>NA|TRBD2|TRBV7-2|TRBJ2-2
TGTGCCAGCAGCTCTAGGACTAGCAACACCGGGGAGCTGTTTTTT
CASSSRTSNTGELFF
>NA|TRBD2|TRBV30|TRBJ2-7
TGTGCCTGGGGGGCCGGGCCTGGGTCTAGCGGCTACGAGCAGTACTTC
CAWGAGPGSSGYEQYF
>NA|NA|TRBV27|TRBJ2-7
TGTGCCAGCAGTTCCGGGACCACCTACGAGCAGTACTTC
CASSSGTTYEQYF
>once|TRBD1|TRBV25-1|TRBJ1-2
TGTGCCAGCAGTGTCGGGACAGGGGGGCCGATAGGCTATGGCTACACCTTC
CASSVGTGGPIGYGYTF
>NA|NA|TRBV7-2|TRBJ1-2
TGTGCCAGCAGCTTAGATCCAGGGAGGTATGGCTACACCTTC
CASSLDPGRYGYTF
>NA|TRBD1|TRBV6-5|TRBJ2-5
TGTGCCAGCAGTCAGGGACAGAGGTACCAAGAGACCCAGTACTTC
CASSQGQRYQETQYF